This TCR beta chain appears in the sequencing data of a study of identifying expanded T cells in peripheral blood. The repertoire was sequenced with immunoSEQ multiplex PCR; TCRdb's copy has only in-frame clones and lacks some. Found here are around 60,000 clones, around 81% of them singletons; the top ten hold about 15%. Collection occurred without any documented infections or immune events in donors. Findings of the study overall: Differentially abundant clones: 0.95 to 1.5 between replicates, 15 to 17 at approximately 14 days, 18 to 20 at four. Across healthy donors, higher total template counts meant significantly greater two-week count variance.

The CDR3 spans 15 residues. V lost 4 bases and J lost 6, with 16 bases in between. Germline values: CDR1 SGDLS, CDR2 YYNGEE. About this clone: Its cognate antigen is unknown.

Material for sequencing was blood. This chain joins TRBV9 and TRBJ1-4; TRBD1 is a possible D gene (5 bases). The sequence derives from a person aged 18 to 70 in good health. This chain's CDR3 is CASSLNQGGDEKLFF. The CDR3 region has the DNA TGTGCCAGCAGCCTGAATCAGGGAGGAGATGAAAAACTGTTTTTT.